A selection of T cell receptor beta chains follows, all from one sample in a study of neoadjuvant anti-PD-1 for oral cavity cancer. The method was immunoSEQ multiplex PCR; TCRdb's version includes in-frame clones alone and lacks a portion of them. This table holds around 81,000 clones, approximately 84% found once. Sequenced here: PBMCs, sampled before nivolumab (anti-PD-1) treatment. These receptor sequences come from a person between 35 and 79 years old with oral cavity squamous cell carcinoma. Both conserved end residues are part of each CDR3. D genes are given only for firm matches. Where a row states a size, it is once, few, many or the class of an expanded clone; other rows omit it.

>NA|TRBJ1-5|NA|TRBV30
TGTGCCTGGAGTGGGGCCCCCAATCAGCCCCAGCATTTT
CAWSGAPNQPQHF
>NA|TRBJ1-4|NA|TRBV30
TGTGCCTGGAGTTGGACAGAGGGTGAAAAACTGTTTTTT
CAWSWTEGEKLFF
>NA|TRBJ2-1|TRBD1|TRBV6-5
TGTGCCAGCAGTTCCCAACGACAGGGGGTCTATGAGCAGTTCTTC
CASSSQRQGVYEQFF
>NA|TRBJ2-4|NA|TRBV6-5
TGTGCCAGCAGTTACTCGGGACTCTCCCGGGGAAACATTCAGTACTTC
CASSYSGLSRGNIQYF
>NA|TRBJ2-5|NA|TRBV7-2
TGTGCCAGCAGCTTAGAGCTCGGTAAAAGCGCGGCCCAGTACTTC
CASSLELGKSAAQYF
>NA|TRBJ2-2|NA|TRBV19
TGTGCCAGTACCCTTACCCAGGTGGACGGGGAGCTGTTTTTT
CASTLTQVDGELFF
>NA|TRBJ1-5|NA|TRBV10-3
TGTGCCATCAGTGCGGGACTACCGGGTCAGCCCCAGCATTTT
CAISAGLPGQPQHF
>NA|TRBJ1-1|NA|TRBV10-3
TGTGCCATCAGTGAATCTGTGTTCTTGGGAACTGAAGCTTTCTTT
CAISESVFLGTEAFF
>NA|TRBJ1-2|NA|TRBV5-1
TGCGCCAGCGGCCAGGGAAACTATGGCTACACCTTC
CASGQGNYGYTF
>few|TRBJ2-1|TRBD1|TRBV4-2
TGTGCCAGCAGCCAAGGGACAGGGTCCTACAATGAGCAGTTCTTC
CASSQGTGSYNEQFF
>NA|TRBJ2-5|NA|TRBV6-5
TGTGCCAGCAGTTACCGGGGGACTGGGGGGGAGACCCAGTACTTC
CASSYRGTGGETQYF
>NA|TRBJ2-7|NA|TRBV30
TGTGCCTGGAGTGTTGGGCAGACCTACGAGCAGTACTTC
CAWSVGQTYEQYF
>once|TRBJ2-4|TRBD1|TRBV7-9
TGTGCCAGCAGCCCCAAGCAGGGACAGTTAAACATTCAGTACTTC
CASSPKQGQLNIQYF
>once|TRBJ2-3|TRBD2|TRBV10-3
TGTGCCATCAGTGAGCAGGGCGGGCTAGCGGGGAGCACAGATACGCAGTATTTT
CAISEQGGLAGSTDTQYF
>NA|TRBJ1-5|NA|TRBV27
TGTGCCAGCAGTCCGAGTCAACCTAGCAATCAGCCCCAGCATTTT
CASSPSQPSNQPQHF
>once|TRBJ2-1|TRBD2|TRBV11-2
TGTGCCAGCAGCTTACGGCTAGCGGGCGTGTACAATGAGCAGTTCTTC
CASSLRLAGVYNEQFF
>NA|TRBJ2-1|TRBD2|TRBV9
TGTGCCAGCAGCCCGTCGACGGCTAGCGGGAACAATGAGCAGTTCTTC
CASSPSTASGNNEQFF
>once|TRBJ1-5|NA|TRBV6-5
TGTGCCAGCAAGCGGGGCCTCAGTCAGCCCCAGCATTTT
CASKRGLSQPQHF
>NA|TRBJ2-3|TRBD2|TRBV6-6
TGTGCCAGCATCGAAAGCGGGATGGGAGATACGCAGTATTTT
CASIESGMGDTQYF
>once|TRBJ1-3|TRBD1|TRBV5-5
TGTGCCAGCAGCTTGGAGGGACAGGGTGTTGGAAACACCATATATTTT
CASSLEGQGVGNTIYF
>NA|TRBJ1-1|NA|TRBV14
TGTGCCAGCAGCCAAGCCCGGGGGCCGGGAGCTTTCTTT
CASSQARGPGAFF
>NA|TRBJ1-1|NA|TRBV4-2
TGTGCCAGCAGCCAATATACAGGGTTAGGGGATACTAACACTGAAGCTTTCTTT
CASSQYTGLGDTNTEAFF
>NA|TRBJ2-5|NA|TRBV27
TGTGCCAGCAGGCCCCACCCTAGCTTGTCGTATCAAGAGACCCAGTACTTC
CASRPHPSLSYQETQYF
>few|TRBJ1-5|NA|TRBV19
TGTGCCAGTAAAACAGGGTTTAGCAATCAGCCCCAGCATTTT
CASKTGFSNQPQHF
>NA|TRBJ2-7|NA|TRBV6-5
TGTGCCAGCAAACAATCCGGTACCTCCTACGAGCAGTACTTC
CASKQSGTSYEQYF
>NA|TRBJ2-7|NA|TRBV6-5
TGTGCCAGCAGCCTAGGGGTCCCAGTCCACGAGCAGTACTTC
CASSLGVPVHEQYF
>NA|TRBJ2-7|TRBD2|TRBV6-5
TGTGCCAGCAGTTACGCTAGCGGGTCCGTCTACGAGCAGTACTTC
CASSYASGSVYEQYF
>NA|TRBJ1-2|TRBD1|TRBV7-8
TGTGCCAGCAGCCCTAAGGCAGGGGGCAACGGTGGCTACACCTTC
CASSPKAGGNGGYTF
>NA|TRBJ1-1|NA|TRBV25-1
TGTGCCAGCAGTGATTCAGGGTCCATTCGCGGTGGAACTGAAGCTTTCTTT
CASSDSGSIRGGTEAFF
>few|TRBJ1-5|TRBD1|TRBV15
TGTGCCACCAGCAGTACCGAGACTCCCGGACAGGGTAGAAATCAGCCCCAGCATTTT
CATSSTETPGQGRNQPQHF
>NA|TRBJ2-1|NA|TRBV13
TGTGCCAGCAGTCAGGGGGGTGAGCAGTTCTTC
CASSQGGEQFF
>NA|TRBJ2-3|NA|TRBV2
TGTGCCAGCACCAACGGGCGCCTAGCGACAGATACGCAGTATTTT
CASTNGRLATDTQYF
>NA|TRBJ2-1|TRBD1|TRBV6-5
TGTGCCAGCAGGACCTACAGGGGAGAGCAGTTCTTC
CASRTYRGEQFF
>few|TRBJ1-5|NA|TRBV6-6
TGTGCCAGCACTGAATCCGGGCAGGGAGGTCAGCCCCAGCATTTT
CASTESGQGGQPQHF
>NA|TRBJ1-5|TRBD1|TRBV4-1
TGCGCCAGCAGCCAGGAAGTTGGGACAGGGGGCAATCAGCCCCAGCATTTT
CASSQEVGTGGNQPQHF
>NA|TRBJ2-1|TRBD2|TRBV4-1
TGCGCCAGCAGCCAAGCGCGGACTAGCGGGGCCTACAATGAGCAGTTCTTC
CASSQARTSGAYNEQFF
>NA|TRBJ1-5|TRBD1|TRBV5-6
TGTGCCAGCAGCCCTGGGCTAGGGGGCCAGCCCCAGCATTTT
CASSPGLGGQPQHF
>few|TRBJ1-2|NA|TRBV4-1
TGCGCCAGCAGCCAAGAATCAACTAACTATGGCTACACCTTC
CASSQESTNYGYTF
>NA|TRBJ2-1|TRBD2|TRBV28
TGTGCCTGTACAGCGGGAGCGTACAATGAGCAGTTCTTC
CACTAGAYNEQFF
>few|TRBJ2-2|NA|TRBV6-6
TGTGCCAGCGGCCCGAAGGCCGGGGAGCTGTTTTTT
CASGPKAGELFF
>NA|TRBJ1-4|TRBD1|TRBV10-3
TGTGCCATCAGTGAGTCGCTGGGGACAGGACGAGGGGGAGAAAAACTGTTTTTT
CAISESLGTGRGGEKLFF
>NA|TRBJ2-7|NA|TRBV5-1
TGCGCCAGCAGCTTCGGTAGGGAGCAGTACTTC
CASSFGREQYF
>NA|TRBJ2-3|NA|TRBV6-5
TGTGCCAGCAGTTACGGGGCCGGGGTTGCGCAGTATTTT
CASSYGAGVAQYF
>NA|TRBJ2-1|TRBD2|TRBV6-1
TGTGCCAGCAGGGCGCGGGAGGGCCCCTACAATGAGCAGTTCTTC
CASRAREGPYNEQFF
>many|TRBJ1-1|TRBD1|TRBV11-2
TGTGCCAGCAGCTTACAGGGGGCTGAAGCTTTCTTT
CASSLQGAEAFF
>NA|TRBJ1-3|TRBD1|TRBV2
TGTGCCAGCAGGCAGGGGGGAAACTCTGGAAACACCATATATTTT
CASRQGGNSGNTIYF
>NA|TRBJ1-2|NA|TRBV27
TGTGCCAGCAGTTTAAATGGATCCCCTATCGACTACACCTTC
CASSLNGSPIDYTF
>NA|TRBJ1-2|NA|TRBV29-1
TGCAGCGTTGATCTGGGGAGTTCCTACACCTTC
CSVDLGSSYTF
>NA|TRBJ2-5|TRBD2|TRBV9
TGTGCCAGCAGCTTTGGGACTAGTCAAGAGACCCAGTACTTC
CASSFGTSQETQYF
>NA|TRBJ2-5|TRBD2|TRBV5-1
TGCGCCAGCAGCTTGGCTAGCGGGAGTGCGTTGGAGACCCAGTACTTC
CASSLASGSALETQYF
>NA|TRBJ2-2|TRBD2|TRBV29-1
TGCAGCGTTGGACTAGCGGGAAATTCGAACACCGGGGAGCTGTTTTTT
CSVGLAGNSNTGELFF
>NA|TRBJ2-5|NA|TRBV7-8
TGTGCCAGCAGCCTAGAAAGGGGGCAAGAGACCCAGTACTTC
CASSLERGQETQYF
>NA|TRBJ2-6|NA|TRBV11-2
TGTGCCAGCAGCTTAGGGCGGGGCTCTGGGGCCAACGTCCTGACTTTC
CASSLGRGSGANVLTF
>NA|TRBJ2-7|TRBD1|TRBV5-6
TGTGCCAGCAGCTGGGGGACAGGGGCCATGACGAACGAGCAGTACTTC
CASSWGTGAMTNEQYF
>NA|TRBJ2-7|TRBD1|TRBV6-1
TGTGCCAGCAGGGCCCGGGACAGGGTCCACGAGCAGTACTTC
CASRARDRVHEQYF
>once|TRBJ2-1|NA|TRBV6-5
TGTGCCAGCAGGGGATTCTACAATGAGCAGTTCTTC
CASRGFYNEQFF
>once|TRBJ2-2|TRBD1|TRBV19
TGTGCCAGTACGACAGGGGGCCTCACCGGGGAGCTGTTTTTT
CASTTGGLTGELFF